This TCR beta chain was profiled in a study of cytomegalovirus exposure and HLA in healthy donors (dated by TCRdb to about 2017). As for the study more broadly: An earlier analysis of roughly 500 of the donors reported 276 Gb of sequence data and around 110 million unique TCR beta sequences obtained from some 170 million T cells. Four to six DR-DQ haplotypes were handled as single units for association and clustering, since linkage in the cohort was strong. All discovery cohort repertoires had been generated using a single sequencing platform. The genetic ancestry cluster associated with self-reported Caucasian donors included over 80% of the roughly 400 genotyped donors. Both class I and class II loci were covered by HLA typing, at four-digit resolution. In a later genetic analysis, genome-wide SNP genotypes for about three fifths of the roughly 670 donors were used, and that subset was treated as a discovery cohort. In the later analysis, no new phenotypic data were used to find candidate immune exposures; instead, reliance was placed on TCR beta sequences and their occurrence across donors. In a later analysis, previously published TCR beta repertoires from about 670 donors were re-analyzed and high-resolution HLA genotyping was added so that TCR occurrence patterns could be studied. In an earlier analysis of a few hundred of the donors, high-throughput TCR beta sequencing was used to judge whether each TCR beta V gene segment behaved as functional or pseudogenic. Typing coverage varied by locus: 629-630 donors for A, B, C, DRB1 and DQB1; roughly 500 for DQA1; more than 600 for DPA1; approximately 490 for DPB1. Among roughly 370 genotyped donors of the cohort, an average of 235,054 unique TCR beta nucleotide sequences were sequenced per donor, 15% to 20% of them non-productive. To predict cytomegalovirus infection status, the study combined high-throughput TCR immunosequencing, statistical association of individual TCRs with disease status, and machine learning. Approximately 300 gigabases of sequencing data and around 80 million unique TCR sequences made up an early release that covered approximately 650 HLA-typed donors. The study aimed to test whether cataloging public T cell receptors could reveal signatures of past pathogen exposure. In addition to the first cohort of 650 to 800 subjects, a separate validation cohort of 120 different subjects was used. The study profiled the T cell repertoires of under 850 subjects by immunosequencing and related them to cytomegalovirus serostatus. Alongside the repertoire data, information on donor age, sex, ethnicity and CMV serostatus was compiled.

The cohort was made up of approximately 670 healthy bone marrow donors. All cohort members were sampled while nominally healthy, although unrecorded immune exposures were likely present. The donor tested CMV seropositive and was one of the 289 seropositive cohort members. Every donor gave a peripheral blood sample, and the peripheral blood mononuclear cells from that sample were used for TCR beta sequencing. Genomic DNA was extracted from the blood cell samples with the Qiagen DNeasy Blood Extraction Kit. The CDR3 has 15 amino acids, counting the end cysteine and phenylalanine. Solely the CDR3 DNA is kept, with 45 bases framed from the first base. CDR1 and CDR2 (MNHEY, SVGAGI) derive from the germline V gene. V is shortened by 0 bases, J by 0 bases, and the region joining them spans 9 bases. Libraries were made using the immunoSEQ multiplex PCR assay. A mixture of 60 forward primers for TCR Vbeta segments and 13 reverse primers for TCR Jbeta segments was used in the multiplex PCR. The CDR3 region of rearranged TCR beta genes was amplified from genomic DNA with a multiplex PCR assay. The amplified TCR beta libraries were sequenced on the Illumina HiSeq System as 87-base-pair reads. On the study's bioinformatics: Across the 500 to 850 repertoires, a later analysis counted 80 million or so unique TCR beta chains, roughly 11 million of which were shared by at least two donors. Raw reads were error-corrected and collapsed into unique sequences with a nearest-neighbor algorithm that merged closely related sequences to remove PCR and sequencing errors. Alignment of CDR3 sequences to IMGT reference sequences was used to assign V, D and J gene segments. For a sequence to be retained, a match of at least six nucleotides was required to both a V gene segment and a J gene segment. Rearrangements were classified as productive when the CDR3 lacked stop codons and remained in frame with V and J, and all other rearrangements were classified as non-productive. CDR3 was defined according to IMGT convention as the region running from the second conserved V-encoded cysteine to the conserved J-encoded phenylalanine. The earlier analysis of about 590 of the donors excluded sequences that lacked an unambiguous match to a single V gene segment. An earlier analysis of some 610 of the donors called V segments functional above 56.7% productive rearrangements and segregating when the between-donor standard deviation exceeded 5%. A statistical classification framework was built for diagnosing cytomegalovirus status from the catalog of TCR beta chain sequences. A later analysis assigned V and J genes by comparing TCR nucleotide sequences with IMGT/GENE-DB human TR gene sequences. Using the TCRdist pipeline, a later analysis assigned CDR3 sequences along with most-parsimonious VDJ recombination scenarios. In a later analysis, every TCR beta chain was defined by the combination of its CDR3 amino acid sequence and its V-gene family, and reads without a unique V-gene family were dropped. A later analysis removed several hundred highly shared, low-generation-probability nucleotide sequences to deal with suspected cross-contamination and a sequencing artifact. In a later analysis, a clonal expansion index for each public chain was calculated from normalized within-repertoire ranks of inferred template counts. In a later analysis, generation probabilities were computed using a VDJ recombination model fitted to out-of-frame rearrangements, and the results were checked against IGoR. In a later analysis, hypergeometric tests were used to score TCR-TCR, TCR-HLA and TCR-CMV co-occurrence, with a repertoire-size bias correction applied to TCR pairs. False discovery rates were estimated in a later analysis by permuting HLA or CMV assignments 20 times. A later analysis grouped co-occurring TCRs with DBSCAN, adding TCRdist sequence similarity when clustering within HLA-allele-positive subsets. Repertoires with fewer than 30,000 or more than 120,000 public chains were left out of co-occurrence clustering, as were about 5 repertoires with anomalous nucleotide sharing. TCRdb carries this immuneACCESS record with in-frame sequences only. Its versions omit some clonotypes, under half of them owing to an unresolved V gene in the studies checked, with the rest unexplained. The V and J calls and clone size come from that table; D and trimming were worked out from the DNA. The sample table includes 70,000 to 75,000 clones. Of the sample, roughly 3.8% falls within the top ten clones.

Comments on this clone: Its antigen has not been determined.

Summary of the overall study and its limitations: Because HLA typing was missing for some donors at each locus, association tests included only the typed subset. In a later analysis, several top co-occurrence clusters were reported to appear linked to parvovirus B19, influenza, CMV and Epstein-Barr virus. In this cohort, only TCR beta chains were sequenced, and detectable features were limited by the absence of alpha or paired-chain data. The authors suggested that the approach could potentially be extended to other disease states and immunological phenotypes. V-gene and J-gene trimming of TCR beta chains was associated with a missense DCLRE1C variant in a later genetic analysis, and the association was replicated in an independent cohort. Most CMV-associated TCR beta chains appeared to be HLA-restricted in a later analysis, and the HLA associations seemed to be driven largely by CMV exposure. Linkage disequilibrium might explain the correlated functional status among segregating V segments, but an unknown experimental factor could not be excluded. When HLA alleles, especially DR and DQ, strongly co-occurred, TCR associations were difficult to assign to individual alleles. A later analysis found that HLA-associated TCR beta chains were more clonally expanded and had lower generation probabilities than equally common non-associated chains. A later analysis found that TCR association rates varied across HLA loci, with DRB1 alleles showing the most associated TCRs and HLA-C alleles the fewest. In a later analysis, around 17,000 TCR beta sequences were associated with specific HLA alleles at a false discovery rate of 0.05. The 87-base-pair reads could not distinguish some IMGT-functional V segments, including TRBV6-2 and TRBV6-3, so those segments were excluded. According to a later genetic analysis, donors in an Asian-associated ancestry cluster had fewer N-insertions in productive TCRs than the approximately 630-donor mean. A cluster of highly shared sequence variants was judged likely to represent a technical artifact of the sequencing pipeline. A further reported finding was that TCR beta sequences accurately predicted the HLA-A and HLA-B alleles for most subjects in the first cohort. The classifier was reported to diagnose cytomegalovirus status with high specificity and sensitivity in both the original cohort and the validation cohort. Roughly 15 rarely observed V segments, including chromosome 9 orphons, were excluded from the earlier analysis of about 600 of the donors because counts were too low. Roughly uniform sequencing depth across donors was assumed in presence/absence analyses, although this assumption may not hold. Most TCR sequences were seen in very few donors, while some public TCRs were found in many individuals. CMV serostatus was the only immune exposure information available for the cohort. In vitro tests confirmed that three of the cytomegalovirus-associated TCR beta chains recognize cytomegalovirus antigens. A total of about 150 TCR beta chains were listed by the study as associated with cytomegalovirus. Broadly in line with IMGT annotations, most TCR beta V segments showed up in productive rearrangements about 87% or about 30% of the time in an earlier analysis of several hundred of the donors.

The sequence derives from a female donor in good health and CMV-seropositive. The material sequenced was PBMCs. The chain is made from TRBV6-5 and TRBJ2-7; TRBD2 could be the D gene, as 5 bases match. The DNA sequence follows: TGTGCCAGCAGTTACTCAAGGACTTACTCCTACGAGCAGTACTTC. It translates as CASSYSRTYSYEQYF.